Listed below are T cell receptor beta chains from one sample, sequenced in a study of T-cell reconstitution after alpha-beta-depleted transplantation in children. TCRdb independently ran MiXCR on the PCR reads; one entry per CDR3 protein. The data show 130,000 to 150,000 distinct CDR3 sequences, 8% to 10% seen once. Specimen: PBMCs, mostly from graft donor cells, collected 180 days after TCRalphabeta/CD19-depleted stem cell transplant. These receptor sequences come from a female patient aged 2-9 years who had a stem cell transplant for congenital amegakaryocytic thrombocytopenia, so the T cells may come from the graft donor. The CDR3 runs from the conserved cysteine through the conserved F or W. Each record gives: D gene, clone size, J gene, V gene, CDR3 protein, CDR3 DNA. D genes are given only for firm matches. The listing skips clone size in some rows; elsewhere it reads once, few, many or a size class.

D gene: -
clone size: many
J gene: TRBJ1-4
V gene: TRBV6-1
CDR3 protein: CASRDQGGNEKLFF
CDR3 DNA: TGTGCCAGCAGGGATCAGGGTGGGAATGAAAAACTGTTTTTT

D gene: TRBD2
clone size: many
J gene: TRBJ2-7
V gene: TRBV12-3/TRBV12-4
CDR3 protein: CASRSLGLAGDEQYF
CDR3 DNA: TGTGCCAGCAGATCATTAGGACTAGCGGGAGACGAGCAGTACTTC

D gene: -
clone size: few
J gene: TRBJ2-5
V gene: TRBV2
CDR3 protein: CASLWEATQYF
CDR3 DNA: TGTGCCAGCTTATGGGAGGCGACCCAGTACTTC

D gene: TRBD2
clone size: many
J gene: TRBJ2-2
V gene: TRBV27
CDR3 protein: CASSWGTSGYTGELFF
CDR3 DNA: TGTGCCAGCAGTTGGGGGACTAGCGGCTACACCGGGGAGCTGTTTTTT

D gene: TRBD1
clone size: many
J gene: TRBJ1-5
V gene: TRBV29-1
CDR3 protein: CSVRTGGSNQPQHF
CDR3 DNA: TGCAGCGTTCGTACAGGGGGTAGCAATCAGCCCCAGCATTTT

D gene: -
clone size: -
J gene: TRBJ2-5
V gene: TRBV4-1
CDR3 protein: CARSAGFQETQYF
CDR3 DNA: TGTGCCAGGAGCGCCGGGTTCCAAGAGACCCAGTACTTC

D gene: -
clone size: -
J gene: TRBJ2-2
V gene: TRBV12-3/TRBV12-4
CDR3 protein: CASSLQNTEELFF
CDR3 DNA: TGTGCCAGCAGTTTACAGAACACCGAGGAGCTGTTTTTT

D gene: -
clone size: few
J gene: TRBJ2-2
V gene: TRBV4-3
CDR3 protein: CASSQERWLGEVDTGELFF
CDR3 DNA: TGCGCCAGCAGCCAAGAGCGATGGCTCGGGGAGGTCGACACCGGGGAGCTGTTTTTT

D gene: -
clone size: -
J gene: TRBJ2-1
V gene: TRBV7-9
CDR3 protein: CASSAVGSGLTFNEQFF
CDR3 DNA: TGTGCCAGCAGCGCTGTAGGGAGCGGATTGACCTTCAATGAGCAGTTCTTC

D gene: TRBD1
clone size: few
J gene: TRBJ2-2
V gene: TRBV20-1
CDR3 protein: CSARGQGETTGELFF
CDR3 DNA: TGCAGTGCTAGGGGACAGGGGGAGACCACCGGGGAGCTGTTTTTT